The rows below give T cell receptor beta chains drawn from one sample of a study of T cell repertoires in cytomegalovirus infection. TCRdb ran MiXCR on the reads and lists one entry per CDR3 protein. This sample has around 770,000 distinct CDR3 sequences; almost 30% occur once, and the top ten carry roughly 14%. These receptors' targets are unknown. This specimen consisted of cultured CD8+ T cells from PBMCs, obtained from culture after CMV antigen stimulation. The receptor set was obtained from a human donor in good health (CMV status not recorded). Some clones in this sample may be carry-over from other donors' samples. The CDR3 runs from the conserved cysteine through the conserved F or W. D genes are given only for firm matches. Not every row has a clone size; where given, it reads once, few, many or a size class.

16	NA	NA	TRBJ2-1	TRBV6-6	TGTGCCAGCAGTTACTCTGCGGGGGCCGTCTCCAATGGGCAGTTCTTC	CASSYSAGAVSNGQFF
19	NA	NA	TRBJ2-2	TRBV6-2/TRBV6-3	TGTGCCAGCAGTTACTTGAGCTACCCGGGGTTTCGGGACACCGGGGAGCTGTTTTTT	CASSYLSYPGFRDTGELFF
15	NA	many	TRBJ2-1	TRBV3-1	TGTGCCAGCAGCCAAGTGTCGGCCCGGGGGAATGAGCAGTTCTTC	CASSQVSARGNEQFF
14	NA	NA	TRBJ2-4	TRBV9	TGTGCCAGCAGCGTAGGGCTAGCCAAAAACATTCAGTACTTC	CASSVGLAKNIQYF
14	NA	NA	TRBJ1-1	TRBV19	TGTGCCAGTACCCATCACGGACAGATCACTGAAGCTTTCTTT	CASTHHGQITEAFF
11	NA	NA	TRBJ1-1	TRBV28	TGTGCCACCCACGGAGGGGAGGAAGCTTTCTTT	CATHGGEEAFF
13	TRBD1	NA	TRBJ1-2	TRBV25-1	TGTGCCAGCGGATGGGACAGGGAAAATGGCTACACCTTC	CASGWDRENGYTF
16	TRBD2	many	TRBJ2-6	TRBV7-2	TGTGCCAGCAGCGCGGCGGGGGGCTCTGGGGCCAACGTCCTGACTTTC	CASSAAGGSGANVLTF
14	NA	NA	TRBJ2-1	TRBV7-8	TGTGCCAGCAGCTTAGGGGGGGTCCGGGCTGAGCAGTTCTTC	CASSLGGVRAEQFF
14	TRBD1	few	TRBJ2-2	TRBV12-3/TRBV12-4	TGTGCCAGCAGTTCGACAGGGTGGACCGGGGAGCTGTTTTTT	CASSSTGWTGELFF
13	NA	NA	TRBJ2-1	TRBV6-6	TGTGCCAGCAGTTACGGGGGTGGAGATGAGCAGTTCTTC	CASSYGGGDEQFF
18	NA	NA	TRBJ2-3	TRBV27	TGTGCCAGCAGTTTGGGGGTTTTGATAGGGTTTTATACAGATACGCAGTATTTT	CASSLGVLIGFYTDTQYF
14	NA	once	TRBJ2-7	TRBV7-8	TGTGCCAGCAGCTTAGCCGGGGAGCCCCACGAGCAGTACTTC	CASSLAGEPHEQYF
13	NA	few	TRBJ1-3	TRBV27	TGTGGGACCAGGGACCTCTCTGGAAACACCATATATTTT	CGTRDLSGNTIYF
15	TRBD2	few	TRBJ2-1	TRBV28	TGTGCCAGCAGCACCTTTAGCGGGGGGGCCTGTGAGCAGTTCTTC	CASSTFSGGACEQFF
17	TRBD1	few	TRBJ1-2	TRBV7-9	TGTGCCAGCAGCTTAAATAGGCTGGACAGGGGCATCTATGGCTACACCTTC	CASSLNRLDRGIYGYTF
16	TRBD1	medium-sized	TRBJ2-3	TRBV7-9	TGTGCCAGCAGCCCTAGAGCCGGGACAGGGTCGGATACGCAGTATTTT	CASSPRAGTGSDTQYF
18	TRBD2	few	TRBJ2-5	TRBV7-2	TGTGCCAGCAGCTTAGGGTTTCGAGCGGGGGGGCCAGAGGCGACCCAGTACTTC	CASSLGFRAGGPEATQYF
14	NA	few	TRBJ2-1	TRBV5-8	TGTGCCAGCAGCTTGAGTGGGACCTACAATGGAGCGTTCTTC	CASSLSGTYNGAFF
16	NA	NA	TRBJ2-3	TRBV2	TGTGCCAGCAGTGAAGCGCTTCGGGATCATGAAGATACGCAGTATTTT	CASSEALRDHEDTQYF
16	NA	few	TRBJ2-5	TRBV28	TGTGCCAGCAGTTTAAGAGAGGGGGGCCCTGGGGAGACCCAGTACTTC	CASSLREGGPGETQYF
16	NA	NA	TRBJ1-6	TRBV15	TGTGCCACCAGCAGAGATAAAAGGAGGGAAGGATCACCCCTCCACTTT	CATSRDKRREGSPLHF
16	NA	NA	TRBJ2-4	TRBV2	TGTGCCAGCAGTGAAGGGGCTACTCTAGCCAAAAACATTCAGTACTTC	CASSEGATLAKNIQYF
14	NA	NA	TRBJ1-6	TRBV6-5	TGTGCCAGCAGTTACTCGATCGGGGGCCCACCCCTCCACTTT	CASSYSIGGPPLHF
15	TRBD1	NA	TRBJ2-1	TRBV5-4	TGTGCCAGCAGCTCCGGGACAGCTCTCGTCAATGAACAGTTCTTC	CASSSGTALVNEQFF
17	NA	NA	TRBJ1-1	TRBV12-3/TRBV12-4	TGTGCCAGCAGTTCACTGAGAGGGGGAGACAAGAACACTGAAGCTTTCTTT	CASSSLRGGDKNTEAFF
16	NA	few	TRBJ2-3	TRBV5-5	TGTGCCAGCAGCTCCCCGGGGGCTAGCGTAATAAATACGCAGTATTTT	CASSSPGASVINTQYF
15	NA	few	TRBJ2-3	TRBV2	TGTGCCAGCAGTGAAGGTTCCTTTAGCACAGATACGCAGTATTTT	CASSEGSFSTDTQYF